A selection of T cell receptor beta chains follows, all from one sample in a study of T cells after yellow fever vaccination. TCRdb independently ran MiXCR on the 5' RACE reads; one entry per CDR3 protein. The data hold some 110,000 distinct CDR3 sequences, with 5.5% to 8% observed a single time. Material: CD4+ T cells sorted from PBMCs, obtained about 49 days after the first yellow fever vaccination. The source is a man aged 18 to 29 who received the YFV17D yellow fever vaccine. The CDR3 runs from the conserved cysteine through the conserved F or W. A D gene is named only where the DNA matches it firmly. Rows may omit the clone size; those that give it use once, few, many or a size class.

V gene: TRBV4-3; D gene: TRBD2; J gene: TRBJ2-3; clone size: many; CDR3 protein: CASSPLAGGESDTQYF; CDR3 DNA: TGCGCCAGCAGCCCCCTAGCGGGGGGGGAATCAGATACGCAGTATTTT
V gene: TRBV5-1; D gene: .; J gene: TRBJ2-3; clone size: many; CDR3 protein: CASSLGGHPQGDTQYF; CDR3 DNA: TGCGCCAGCAGCTTGGGGGGACACCCCCAGGGGGATACGCAGTATTTT
V gene: TRBV5-1; D gene: .; J gene: TRBJ1-2; clone size: .; CDR3 protein: CASSPTVLSNYGYTF; CDR3 DNA: TGCGCCAGCAGCCCGACAGTGCTATCAAACTATGGCTACACCTTC
V gene: TRBV5-1; D gene: TRBD2; J gene: TRBJ2-2; clone size: many; CDR3 protein: CASNPLAGSNTGELFF; CDR3 DNA: TGCGCCAGCAACCCTTTAGCGGGCTCGAACACCGGGGAGCTGTTTTTT
V gene: TRBV9; D gene: TRBD1; J gene: TRBJ2-7; clone size: many; CDR3 protein: CASSTGAREQYF; CDR3 DNA: TGTGCCAGCAGTACAGGGGCAAGGGAGCAGTACTTC
V gene: TRBV4-3; D gene: TRBD1; J gene: TRBJ2-4; clone size: many; CDR3 protein: CASSQGGQGYIQYF; CDR3 DNA: TGCGCCAGCAGCCAAGGGGGACAGGGTTACATTCAGTACTTC
V gene: TRBV6-5; D gene: .; J gene: TRBJ1-2; clone size: many; CDR3 protein: CASSYSSAGLTYGYTF; CDR3 DNA: TGTGCCAGCAGTTACTCGAGTGCAGGGTTAACCTATGGCTACACCTTC
V gene: TRBV7-2; D gene: .; J gene: TRBJ1-3; clone size: many; CDR3 protein: CASSLDRNTIYF; CDR3 DNA: TGTGCCAGCAGCTTAGACCGAAACACCATATATTTT
V gene: TRBV10-3; D gene: .; J gene: TRBJ2-3; clone size: .; CDR3 protein: CAISDVSASDTQYF; CDR3 DNA: TGTGCCATCAGTGATGTTTCGGCGTCGGATACGCAGTATTTT
V gene: TRBV3-1; D gene: TRBD1; J gene: TRBJ1-2; clone size: few; CDR3 protein: CASSQPWDGTGNGYTF; CDR3 DNA: TGTGCCAGCAGCCAACCTTGGGACGGGACAGGGAATGGCTACACCTTC
V gene: TRBV12-3/TRBV12-4; D gene: TRBD1; J gene: TRBJ1-1; clone size: many; CDR3 protein: CASSLGDRGTEAFF; CDR3 DNA: TGTGCCAGCAGTTTAGGGGACAGGGGAACTGAAGCTTTCTTT
V gene: TRBV27; D gene: TRBD1; J gene: TRBJ2-4; clone size: many; CDR3 protein: CASRSPDRVDIQYF; CDR3 DNA: TGTGCCAGCAGATCTCCGGACAGGGTGGACATTCAGTACTTC
V gene: TRBV5-5; D gene: .; J gene: TRBJ1-2; clone size: .; CDR3 protein: CAMSLGPLYGYTF; CDR3 DNA: TGTGCCATGAGCCTGGGACCGCTCTATGGCTACACCTTC
V gene: TRBV7-9; D gene: TRBD1; J gene: TRBJ2-6; clone size: many; CDR3 protein: CASSSGTGGSGANVLTF; CDR3 DNA: TGTGCCAGCAGCTCCGGGACAGGGGGGTCTGGGGCCAACGTCCTGACTTTC
V gene: TRBV7-2; D gene: TRBD1; J gene: TRBJ1-2; clone size: few; CDR3 protein: CASSLASGTAYGYTF; CDR3 DNA: TGTGCCAGCAGCTTAGCATCCGGGACAGCCTATGGCTACACCTTC
V gene: TRBV5-1; D gene: .; J gene: TRBJ2-3; clone size: many; CDR3 protein: CASRGLLVSTDTQYF; CDR3 DNA: TGCGCCAGCAGGGGGCTACTTGTTAGCACAGATACGCAGTATTTT